The source of this TCR beta chain is a study of blood T cell repertoires in COVID-19. About the study: The United States, Italy and Spain provided the acute and convalescent COVID-19 samples. Sample material is recorded as cDNA or gDNA derived from T cells, B-cell-depleted T cells, or PBMCs.

The CDR3 is made up of 19 amino acids. The V end was cut by 3 bases, the J end by 4 bases, with 21 bases between. CDR1 and CDR2 (germline): KGHDR, SFDVKD. In the authors' workflow: The assay estimated nucleated cells by amplifying reference gene primers. Repertoires were generated with immunoSEQ multiplex PCR, while TCRdb's copy carries only in-frame clones and drops some. The V and J calls and clone size were taken over from that table, and D and trimming were inferred from the DNA. This sample yields around 130,000 clones, of which roughly 71% are seen a single time; around 18% belongs to the top ten.

The TCR originated in an elderly man with acute or convalescent COVID-19. This chain uses TRBV24-1 with TRBJ2-6; maybe TRBD2 (7 bases). The sequencing sample was made of peripheral blood. DNA of the CDR3: TGTGCCACCAGTGATAACGGGGGGCAGGGAGGTACCGGGGCCAACGTCCTGACTTTC. Amino acid sequence: CATSDNGGQGGTGANVLTF.